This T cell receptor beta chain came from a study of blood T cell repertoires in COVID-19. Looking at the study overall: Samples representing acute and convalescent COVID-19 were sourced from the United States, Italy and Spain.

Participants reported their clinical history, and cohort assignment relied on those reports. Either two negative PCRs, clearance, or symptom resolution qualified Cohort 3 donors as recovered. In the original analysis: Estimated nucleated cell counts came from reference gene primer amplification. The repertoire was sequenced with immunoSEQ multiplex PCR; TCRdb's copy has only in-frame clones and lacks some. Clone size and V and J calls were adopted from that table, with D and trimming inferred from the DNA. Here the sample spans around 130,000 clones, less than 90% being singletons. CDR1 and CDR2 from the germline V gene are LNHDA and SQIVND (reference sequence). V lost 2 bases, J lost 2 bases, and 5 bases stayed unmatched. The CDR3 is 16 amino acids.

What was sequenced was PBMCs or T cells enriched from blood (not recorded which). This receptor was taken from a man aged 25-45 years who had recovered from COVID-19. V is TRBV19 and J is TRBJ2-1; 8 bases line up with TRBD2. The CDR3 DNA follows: TGTGCCAGTAGTATATCCCCGGGAGGGCCCTACAATGAGCAGTTCTTC. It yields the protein CASSISPGGPYNEQFF.